This T cell receptor (beta chain) emerged from a study of glioma-infiltrating T cells. The CDR3 length is 13 residues. Germline CDR1 reads MNHEY; CDR2 reads SVGEGT. With 10 bases clipped from V and 5 bases from J, the junction kept 6 bases outside the gene matches. The iRepertoire nested amplicon-rescue multiplex PCR amplified TCR alpha and beta CDR3s from RNA. For one-step reverse transcription and amplification, 100-400 ng of tissue mRNA or PBMC total RNA was used. Via MiXCR, TCRdb re-called the multiplex PCR reads, giving one row per CDR3 protein. The sample has around 180,000 distinct CDR3 sequences; 43% are singletons.

This clonotype originated in a human donor with low-grade glioma or glioblastoma, undergoing nonglioma brain surgery, or in good health (not recorded which). The chain links TRBV6-2 or TRBV6-3 to TRBJ2-2, with 8 bases lining up with TRBD2. The sequenced sample consisted of glioma tissue, nonneoplastic brain tissue, or PBMCs (not recorded which). The CDR3 region is CAIKREQTGELFF. The CDR3 nucleotides read TGTGCCATCAAGCGGGAGCAAACCGGGGAGCTGTTTTTT.